Shown below are 23 T cell receptor beta chains from a single sample sequenced in a study of Ad26.COV2.S vaccination and SARS-CoV-2 variants (dated by TCRdb to the early 2020s). What the time point label conveys for this sample: individuals recovered from natural SARS-CoV-2 infection. The library was produced with the immunoSEQ multiplex PCR assay. Here the immuneACCESS table is served through TCRdb, limited to in-frame sequences with V and J called. Missing clones are a known gap in these copies; in checked studies unresolved V genes cover under half, and the rest lacks a known reason. This sample has 75,000 to 100,000 clones in its table, and approximately 82% of those were observed once. 15% to 20% of the sample is held by the ten biggest clonotypes. This sample comprised peripheral blood, obtained after recovery from COVID-19. The receptors were sampled from a human donor who had recovered from COVID-19.

This clone appeared a few times. The chain carries TRBV5-1 and TRBJ2-2; no reliable D call. CDR1 and CDR2 (germline): SGHRS, YFSETQ. V gave up 7 bases and J gave up 1 base, with 8 bases separating them. CDR3 length: 13 amino acids. CDR3 sequence reads: CASSQLNTGELFF. CDR3 DNA: TGCGCCAGCTCCCAACTGAACACCGGGGAGCTGTTTTTT.

The rearrangement links TRBV5-5 to TRBJ2-2; TRBD1 or TRBD2 may be the D gene (5 bases each). This CDR3 has 15 amino acids. In germline, CDR1 is SGHKS, CDR2 YYEKEE (reference sequence). Trimming shortened V by 1 base and J by 3 bases, and 10 bases separated the two germline ends. CDR3: CASSLWGSDTGELFF. The CDR3 DNA reads as TGTGCCAGCAGCTTGTGGGGGAGCGACACCGGGGAGCTGTTTTTT.

The chain joins TRBV5-1 to TRBJ1-2; D not resolved. Germline CDR1 reads SGHRS; CDR2 reads YFSETQ. The CDR3 is 14 amino acids. Trimming pared 2 bases from V and 1 base from J, leaving 9 bases between. Here the CDR3 reads CASSFERVNYGYTF. CDR3 bases: TGCGCCAGCAGCTTCGAAAGAGTTAACTATGGCTACACCTTC.

The sample holds a few counts of this clone. This chain connects TRBV5-4 to TRBJ1-2; 7 positions agree with TRBD1. The CDR3 contains 13 residues. The germline gives CDR1 SGHNT, CDR2 YYREEE (reference sequence). Unmatched junction bases numbered 4, after V lost 0 bases and J lost 8 bases. The DNA of the CDR3 is TGTGCCAGCAGCTTGGTAGGGGGCGAGGGCTACACCTTC. This encodes CASSLVGGEGYTF.

The chain uses TRBV3-1 (or the pseudogene TRBV3-2) and TRBJ2-7; 7 nucleotides match TRBD2. The CDR3 covers 18 residues. Germline CDR1 reads LGHDT; CDR2 reads YNNKEL (reference sequence). The V and J ends lost 0 bases and 0 bases, in that order; junction bases with no gene match: 11. CDR3 protein: CASSQELVPGGFSYEQYF. As DNA, the CDR3 is TGTGCCAGCAGCCAAGAACTGGTGCCGGGAGGATTCTCCTACGAGCAGTACTTC.

J is TRBJ2-5 and V is TRBV15; D is unclear. Germline CDR1 LNHNV, CDR2 YYDKDF (reference sequence). The germline V and J ends were trimmed by 1 base and 5 bases, with 8 bases remaining between them. The CDR3 has 13 amino acids. The CDR3 reads CATSRARVETQYF. DNA for the CDR3: TGTGCCACCAGCAGAGCAAGGGTCGAGACCCAGTACTTC.

The J gene is TRBJ2-3, the V gene TRBV14; TRBD2 is a possible D gene (6 bases). CDR1 is SGHDN, CDR2 FVKESK, per germline. The CDR3 loop spans 15 amino acids. V lost 2 bases and J 2 bases, leaving 11 bases between the germline ends. The CDR3 loop is CASSQIGSYTDTQYF. The DNA of the CDR3 is TGTGCCAGCAGCCAAATCGGGAGCTACACAGATACGCAGTATTTT. The whole variable domain, filled in from reference TRBV14 and TRBJ2-3, reads EAGVTQFPSHSVIEKGQTVTLRCDPISGHDNLYWYRRVMGKEIKFLLHFVKESKQDESGMPNNRFLAERTGGTYSTLKVQPAELEDSGVYFCASSQIGSYTDTQYFGPGTRLTVL.

This clone was seen a handful of times. This sample includes further DNA sequences coding for the same CDR3. The chain employs TRBV5-4 and TRBJ2-7, with no clear D. Germline CDR1 is SGHNT and CDR2 is YYREEE (reference sequence). V was pared by 2 bases and J by 0 bases, with 6 bases between. The CDR3 sequence is 13 residues long. CDR3 in DNA: TGTGCCAGCAGCTTAGGTAGCTCCTACGAGCAGTACTTC. This codes for CASSLGSSYEQYF.

The gene calls are TRBV5-1 and TRBJ1-5; TRBD1 aligns across 9 bases. V dropped 0 bases and J dropped 2; count of bases not matched to a gene: 6. This CDR3 spans 17 amino acids. Germline assignment: CDR1 SGHRS and CDR2 YFSETQ. For the CDR3, the DNA is TGCGCCAGCAGCTTGGGGGGACAGGGTGCGGGCAATCAGCCCCAGCATTTT. It yields the protein CASSLGGQGAGNQPQHF.

This sequence joins TRBV19 and TRBJ2-1; 10 nucleotides align to TRBD2. V shed 1 base and J 14 bases; nucleotides not matched to a gene: 8. Germline assignment: CDR1 LNHDA and CDR2 SQIVND (reference sequence). The CDR3 is made up of 14 amino acids. The CDR3 DNA reads TGTGCCAGTAGTATAGTGCCTAGCGGGAGTGGGGAGTTCTTC. Its protein is CASSIVPSGSGEFF.

The gene calls are TRBV19 and TRBJ2-7; 8 nucleotides line up with TRBD1. The CDR3 has 13 amino acids. The junction had 2 bases not matched to a gene; V was cut back by 5 bases and J by 2 bases. Germline lookup yields CDR1 LNHDA and CDR2 SQIVND (reference sequence). CDR3 loop: CASSVTGAYEQYF. For the CDR3, the DNA is TGTGCCAGTAGTGTGACAGGGGCCTACGAGCAGTACTTC.

V and J are TRBV7-9 and TRBJ1-1, with D possibly being TRBD1 (5 bases). The CDR3 has 12 amino acids. The V end was cut by 10 bases, the J end by 1 base, with 10 bases between. Germline V lookup: CDR1 SEHNR, CDR2 FQNEAQ (reference sequence). The CDR3 nucleotides are TGTGCCACCGAGGGGTGGAACACTGAAGCTTTCTTT. Residues: CATEGWNTEAFF.

The V and J genes are TRBV21-1 and TRBJ1-2. TRBV21-1 is a pseudogene locus. The CDR3 covers 14 residues. As DNA, the CDR3 is TGTGCCAGCTTTCGGGGGGGCGGTTTGTATGGCTACACCTTC. This sequence encodes CASFRGGGLYGYTF.

This chain joins TRBV7-9 and TRBJ2-1; unclear D gene. The CDR3 has 10 amino acids. CDR1 and CDR2 (germline): SEHNR, FQNEAQ (reference sequence). Trimming cost V 5 bases and J 15 bases, with 11 bases left between them. CDR3: CASSPLPPFF. The DNA of the CDR3 is TGTGCCAGCAGCCCACTTCCTCCGTTCTTC. The complete variable domain, with remaining parts taken from reference TRBV7-9 and TRBJ2-1, reads DTGVSQNPRHKITKRGQNVTFRCDPISEHNRLYWYRQTLGQGPEFLTYFQNEAQLEKSRLLSDRFSAERPKGSFSTLEIQRTEQGDSAMYLCASSPLPPFFGPGTRLTVL.

This rearrangement joins TRBV9 to TRBJ2-7; the match to TRBD2 covers 11 bases. Per the germline V gene, CDR1 is SGDLS and CDR2 is YYNGEE. V shed 3 bases, J shed 0 bases, and the junction held 5 bases outside the gene matches. This CDR3 region has 16 residues. The CDR3 sequence: CASSEGLADPSYEQYF. The DNA for the CDR3 is TGTGCCAGCAGCGAGGGACTAGCGGACCCCTCCTACGAGCAGTACTTC.

The J gene is TRBJ2-7, the V gene TRBV7-3, with no clear D. The CDR3 runs 13 residues. Germline CDR1 SGHTA, CDR2 FQGTGA. Trimming shortened V by 1 base and J by 1 base, and 5 bases separated the two germline ends. CDR3 sequence reads: CASSLSPSYEQYF. CDR3 nucleotides: TGTGCCAGCAGCTTAAGTCCTTCCTACGAGCAGTACTTC.

This chain connects TRBV28 to TRBJ2-7; D remains ambiguous. The CDR3 covers 12 residues. Trimming pared 2 bases from V and 6 bases from J, leaving 8 bases between. The germline V gene encodes CDR1 MDHEN and CDR2 SYDVKM. The CDR3 region is CASSLIGGEQYF. As DNA, the CDR3 is TGTGCCAGCAGTTTAATAGGCGGCGAGCAGTACTTC.

The rearrangement uses TRBV4-1 and TRBJ2-1; 9 nucleotides match TRBD2. The ends lost 3 bases at V and 11 bases at J; junction bases unmatched: 5. CDR1 is MGHRA and CDR2 is YSYEKL in the germline V gene. CDR3 length: 13 amino acids. The CDR3 DNA reads TGCGCCAGCAGCCATCGACTAGCGGAAAAGCAGTTCTTC. As protein: CASSHRLAEKQFF.

The V call is TRBV18, the J call TRBJ1-1, with D hard to call. The CDR3 sequence is 13 residues long. The germline V gene has CDR1 KGHSH and CDR2 LQKENI. V was trimmed by 1 base and J by 6 bases, leaving 9 bases between them. The CDR3 spells CASSPQGSSEAFF. In DNA form, the CDR3 reads TGTGCCAGCTCACCACAGGGTTCTTCTGAAGCTTTCTTT.

This clone was counted once. V usage is TRBV28 and J usage is TRBJ2-7; the D gene could be TRBD1 or TRBD2 (5 bases each). Germline V gene data show CDR1 as MDHEN and CDR2 as SYDVKM. The CDR3 contains 15 residues. V was pared by 8 bases and J by 5 bases, with 22 bases between. The CDR3 DNA reads TGTGCCAGCTCCCCTTTTAGTGGGGGAAGGAACGAGCAGTACTTC. It is translated as CASSPFSGGRNEQYF.

The chain employs TRBV10-2 and TRBJ1-2, with TRBD1 matching over 11 bases. J gave up 4 bases and V 2 bases, and 6 bases lay outside the gene matches. The CDR3 length is 16 residues. Germline V lookup: CDR1 WSHSY, CDR2 SAAADI. The CDR3 nucleotides are TGCGCCAGCAGTGAGGCCTCCGGGACAGGGGGCTATGGCTACACCTTC. Its protein is CASSEASGTGGYGYTF.

V is TRBV27 and J is TRBJ2-1; D assignment may be TRBD1 or TRBD2 (5 bases each). The germline V and J ends were trimmed by 6 bases and 5 bases, with 17 bases remaining between them. This CDR3 contains 15 residues. Germline V gene data show CDR1 as MNHEY and CDR2 as SMNVEV (reference sequence). DNA for the CDR3: TGTGCCAGCAGCCCGTCCCGGGGCAGGGACAATGAGCAGTTCTTC. This codes for CASSPSRGRDNEQFF.

This chain connects TRBV9 to TRBJ1-3; 7 nucleotides match TRBD1. This CDR3 comprises 15 residues. V shed 0 bases and J 3 bases; nucleotides not matched to a gene: 3. Germline CDR1 is SGDLS and CDR2 is YYNGEE. CDR3 sequence reads: CASSVAGTDGNTIYF. The CDR3 nucleotides are TGTGCCAGCAGCGTAGCTGGGACAGATGGAAACACCATATATTTT.